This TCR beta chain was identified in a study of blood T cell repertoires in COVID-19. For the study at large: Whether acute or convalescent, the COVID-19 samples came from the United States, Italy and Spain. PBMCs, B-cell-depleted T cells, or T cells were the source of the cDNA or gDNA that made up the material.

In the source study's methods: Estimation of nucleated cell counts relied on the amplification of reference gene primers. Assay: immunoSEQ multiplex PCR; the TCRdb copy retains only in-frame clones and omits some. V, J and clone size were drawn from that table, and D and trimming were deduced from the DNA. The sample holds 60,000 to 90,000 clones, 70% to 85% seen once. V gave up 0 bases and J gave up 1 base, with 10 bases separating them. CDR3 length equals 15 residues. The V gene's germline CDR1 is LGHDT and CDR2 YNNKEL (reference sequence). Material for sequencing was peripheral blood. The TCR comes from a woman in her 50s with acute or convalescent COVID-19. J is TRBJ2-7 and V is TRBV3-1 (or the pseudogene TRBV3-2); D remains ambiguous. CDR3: CASSQDPLSSYEQYF. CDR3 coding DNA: TGTGCCAGCAGCCAAGACCCGCTAAGTTCCTACGAGCAGTACTTC.